This record covers a single TCR beta chain. The naive CD8 fraction comprised CD45RO-negative cells positively selected for CCR7 and excluded terminally differentiated effector memory CD45RA+ cells. These data come from a study of shared clonotypes between healthy human individuals. J lost 0 bases, V lost 6 bases, and 11 bases had no gene match. CDR1 and CDR2 (germline): SGDLS, YYNGEE. This CDR3 region has 17 residues. The data were produced by immunoSEQ multiplex PCR, yet TCRdb's version contains in-frame clones alone and is incomplete. The sample yields some 800,000 clones, almost 95% seen once. The receptor's source is a man aged 25-45 years in good health. The V and J genes are TRBV9 and TRBJ2-3; 9 bases are shared with TRBD2. Material for sequencing was naive CD8+ T cells sorted from blood. Written as DNA, the CDR3 is TGTGCCAGCAACGCAGCAATAGCGGGAGCTAGCACAGATACGCAGTATTTT. This codes for CASNAAIAGASTDTQYF. The entire variable domain, with the rest obtained from reference TRBV9 and TRBJ2-3, is as follows: DSGVTQTPKHLITATGQRVTLRCSPRSGDLSVYWYQQSLDQGLQFLIQYYNGEERAKGNILERFSAQQFPDLHSELNLSSLELGDSALYFCASNAAIAGASTDTQYFGPGTRLTVL.